Given below is one TCR beta chain in context. Its antigen is undetermined. This sample is drawn from a study of blood T cells in healthy people across ages. On the study more broadly: The template switching approach captured approximately one barcoded beta molecule for every two T cells. Study-wide results and caveats: Unsorted PBMCs prevented conclusive naive versus antigen-experienced comparison.

Alongside a J-beta primer mix, a sample-barcoded 5' primer served in a second PCR lasting about 6 to 12 cycles. TCRdb fed the 5' RACE reads into MiXCR, producing one record per CDR3 protein. Among 980,000 or so distinct CDR3 sequences listed, 40% to 60% were seen once. The sequence was obtained from a man aged 25-40 years in good health. The sequencing input was blood.

For the CDR3, the DNA is TGTGCCAGCAGCTTAGAAATTTCTAACTATGGCTACACCTTC. Translated: CASSLEISNYGYTF. This chain joins TRBV7-9 and TRBJ1-2; D is ambiguous. Germline CDR1 reads SEHNR; CDR2 reads FQNEAQ (reference sequence). V dropped 1 base and J dropped 0 bases, with 6 bases sitting between them. The CDR3 contains 14 residues.